The text below deals with one T cell receptor beta chain. Its antigen is unknown. Assay used: immunoSEQ multiplex PCR; TCRdb lists only in-frame clones, some missing. The sample includes some 140,000 clones, approximately 81% of them seen just once. With V trimmed by 5 bases and J by 5 bases, 14 bases remained unmatched. The CDR3 covers 17 residues. The V gene's germline CDR1 is SGHTA and CDR2 FQGNSA. This record comes from a study of cytotoxic CD8 clonotypes in ibrutinib-treated CLL. Turning to the study itself: Outcomes included 24 partial and 2 complete responses; after median roughly six years, roughly 14 stayed remitted and 12 progressed. General observations from the study: Sustained-remission patients were sampled at different times than progressing patients were. Baseline clonality was higher than in age-matched healthy donors and moved in step with circulating CD8+ T-cell counts. On treatment, the uncommon public clonotypes contracted or remained stable.

V usage is TRBV7-2 and J usage is TRBJ2-7, with 11 bases fitting TRBD2. The starting material was PBMCs, obtained after 12 months of ibrutinib treatment. The clonotype comes from a human donor with chronic lymphocytic leukemia. Here the CDR3 reads CASSHRALAGGRDEQYF. The CDR3 DNA reads TGTGCCAGCAGCCACCGAGCCCTAGCGGGGGGTCGGGACGAGCAGTACTTC.